The T cell receptor beta chain under discussion was sequenced for a study of graft-versus-host responses after intestinal transplantation. Across the study: Each of the recipients got a multivisceral, liver-intestinal, or isolated intestinal transplant. Every recipient underwent anti-thymocyte globulin induction, then tacrolimus and steroids for roughly 3 years.

Only in-frame clones appear in the TCRdb table, and some are missing; sequencing was by immunoSEQ multiplex PCR. The data show 85,000 to 90,000 clones, around four fifths seen once. Whole-study findings and limits: Maximum circulating GvH clone levels tracked with early post-transplant HvG decreases. In recipient marrow, GvH clones were found, and some appeared first in ileum or blood.

With 2 bases clipped from V and 7 bases from J, the junction kept 9 bases outside the gene matches. Germline V gene data show CDR1 as MNHEY and CDR2 as SVGAGI. The CDR3 is made up of 15 amino acids. As to this clone: Its specificity is not known.

V usage is TRBV6-5 and J usage is TRBJ2-7, with TRBD1 identical over 9 bases. This clonotype originated in a human donor who received an intestinal transplant. This sample comprised unstimulated CD8+ T cells sorted from spleen or lymph node cells, obtained before intestinal transplant. CDR3 DNA: TGTGCCAGCAGTTACGCCGGGACAGGGATCAGGGAGCAGTACTTC. Its translation is CASSYAGTGIREQYF.